This entry lists 10 T cell receptor beta chains sequenced from one sample in a study of CD8 T cells in Susac syndrome. Random hexamers were used to reverse transcribe about 0.45 to 1 ug of RNA. TCRdb reanalysed the immunoSEQ multiplex PCR reads using MiXCR and keeps one entry per CDR3 protein. The table shows roughly 250,000 distinct CDR3 sequences, with 95% to 97% occurring only once. What was sequenced was CD4+ T cells from PBMCs. These receptors were taken from a human donor with Susac syndrome.

This rearrangement joins TRBV15 to TRBJ2-1, with 7 nucleotides matching TRBD2. The junction had 12 bases not matched to a gene; V was cut back by 4 bases and J by 9 bases. The CDR3 extends over 15 amino acids. Germline V gene lookup returns CDR1 LNHNV and CDR2 YYDKDF (reference sequence). The CDR3 coding sequence is TGTGCCACCAGCAAATCCAAAGGCGGGAGCACTGAGCAGTTCTTC. Amino acids: CATSKSKGGSTEQFF.

The chain combines TRBV7-9 with TRBJ2-6; D is uncertain. Germline lookup yields CDR1 SEHNR and CDR2 FQNEAQ (reference sequence). V was shortened by 3 bases and J by 1 base, with 7 bases between the two germline ends. CDR3 length: 15 amino acids. The chain's CDR3 is CASSFSTSGANVLTF. CDR3 bases: TGTGCCAGCAGCTTTAGTACATCTGGGGCCAACGTCCTGACTTTC.

The chain joins TRBV18 to TRBJ1-1; D gene uncertain. Germline CDR1 KGHSH, CDR2 LQKENI. Trimming removed 3 bases at V and 4 bases at J, with 12 bases between. There are 14 residues in the CDR3. The CDR3 spells CASSPSDSLTEAFF. As DNA, the CDR3 is TGTGCCAGCTCACCTTCCGACTCCCTCACTGAAGCTTTCTTT.

V gene TRBV5-1 combines with J gene TRBJ1-3, with D perhaps TRBD1 (6 bases). The CDR3 length is 15 residues. Trimming cost V 0 bases and J 4 bases, with 11 bases left between them. Looked up from germline, CDR1 is SGHRS and CDR2 is YFSETQ. CDR3 sequence reads: CASSLGTVLGNTIYF. In DNA form, the CDR3 reads TGCGCCAGCAGCTTGGGGACAGTACTCGGAAACACCATATATTTT. The full variable domain, with the rest looked up from reference TRBV5-1 and TRBJ1-3, is KAGVTQTPRYLIKTRGQQVTLSCSPISGHRSVSWYQQTPGQGLQFLFEYFSETQRNKGNFPGRFSGRQFSNSRSEMNVSTLELGDSALYLCASSLGTVLGNTIYFGEGSWLTVV.

The genes are TRBV7-3 and TRBJ2-7, with TRBD1 matching over 7 bases. CDR1 is SGHTA, CDR2 FQGTGA, per germline. The CDR3 has 15 residues. V gave up 2 bases and J gave up 6 bases; unmatched junction bases: 10. CDR3 coding DNA: TGTGCCAGCAGCTTATATAGCAGGGGGACCTCCGAGCAGTACTTC. Translation gives CASSLYSRGTSEQYF.

The V and J genes are TRBV19 and TRBJ1-5, with a tentative D call TRBD1 (6 bases). Germline V gene data show CDR1 as LNHDA and CDR2 as SQIVND (reference sequence). Deletions cut 3 bases from V and 5 bases from J, with 17 bases between. This CDR3 is built from 16 residues. CDR3 coding DNA: TGTGCCAGTAGTATTACCGGACAGCGGTCGGATCAGCCCCAGCATTTT. Amino acid sequence: CASSITGQRSDQPQHF.

The CDR3 protein is CSVDGRTGGGGTEAFF. The CDR3 region has the DNA TGCAGCGTTGACGGGAGGACAGGGGGCGGAGGGACTGAAGCTTTCTTT. The chain uses TRBV29-1 and TRBJ1-1; the match to TRBD1 covers 11 bases. V lost 3 bases and J lost 5; bases outside the gene matches: 11. This CDR3 region has 16 residues. CDR1 is SQVTM and CDR2 is ANQGSEA in the germline V gene. Full variable domain (remainder filled in from reference TRBV29-1 and TRBJ1-1): SAVISQKPSRDICQRGTSLTIQCQVDSQVTMMFWYRQQPGQSLTLIATANQGSEATYESGFVIDKFPISRPNLTFSTLTVSNMSPEDSSIYLCSVDGRTGGGGTEAFFGQGTRLTVV.

The V call is TRBV9, the J call TRBJ2-7, with a weak D call TRBD2 (5 bases). There are 15 residues in the CDR3. V was clipped by 2 bases and J by 6 bases, with 18 bases between them. Germline V gene lookup returns CDR1 SGDLS and CDR2 YYNGEE. This CDR3 reads CASSVEPEVVLEQYF. The CDR3 bases are TGTGCCAGCAGCGTTGAGCCGGAGGTAGTGCTCGAGCAGTACTTC.

The chain is built from TRBV29-1 and TRBJ2-3; 7 bases map to TRBD2. With 8 bases clipped from V and 1 base from J, the junction kept 6 bases outside the gene matches. This CDR3 contains 13 residues. Germline V gene data show CDR1 as SQVTM and CDR2 as ANQGSEA. The CDR3 region is CSISSGGTDTQYF. For the CDR3, the DNA is TGCAGCATTTCTAGCGGTGGCACAGATACGCAGTATTTT.

V and J are TRBV7-9 and TRBJ2-1, with 7 bases that match TRBD2. V was pared by 6 bases and J by 4 bases, with 12 bases of the junction left unmatched. CDR1 and CDR2 (germline): SEHNR, FQNEAQ (reference sequence). The CDR3 spans 16 residues. CDR3 nucleotide sequence: TGTGCCAGCAGATCCCCCCCGGGACTACCTTACAATGAGCAGTTCTTC. It codes for CASRSPPGLPYNEQFF.